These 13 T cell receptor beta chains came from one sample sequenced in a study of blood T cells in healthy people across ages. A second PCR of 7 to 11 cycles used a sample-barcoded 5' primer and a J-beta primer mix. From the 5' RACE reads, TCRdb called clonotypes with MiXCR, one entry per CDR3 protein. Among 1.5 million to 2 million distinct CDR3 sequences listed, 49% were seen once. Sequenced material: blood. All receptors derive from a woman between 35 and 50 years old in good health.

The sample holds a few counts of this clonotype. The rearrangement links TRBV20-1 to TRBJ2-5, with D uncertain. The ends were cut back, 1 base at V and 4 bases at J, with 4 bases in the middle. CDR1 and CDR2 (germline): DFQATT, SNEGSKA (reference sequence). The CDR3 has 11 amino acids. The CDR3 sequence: CSARVSETQYF. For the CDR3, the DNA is TGCAGTGCTAGAGTCTCAGAGACCCAGTACTTC.

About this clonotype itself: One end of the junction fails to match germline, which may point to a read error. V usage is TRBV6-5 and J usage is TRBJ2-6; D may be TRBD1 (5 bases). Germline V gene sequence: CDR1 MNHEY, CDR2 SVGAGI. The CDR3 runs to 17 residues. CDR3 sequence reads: CASSYYRSSSGANILTF. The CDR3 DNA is TGTGCCAGCAGTTACTACAGGTCCAGCTCTGGGGCCAACATCCTGACTTTC.

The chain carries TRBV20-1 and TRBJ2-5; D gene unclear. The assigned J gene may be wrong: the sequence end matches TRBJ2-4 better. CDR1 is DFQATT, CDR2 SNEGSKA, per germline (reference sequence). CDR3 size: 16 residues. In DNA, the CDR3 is TGCAGTGCTAGAGATGTCCTCCTGGCATCCAAAAACATTCAGTACTTC. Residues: CSARDVLLASKNIQYF.

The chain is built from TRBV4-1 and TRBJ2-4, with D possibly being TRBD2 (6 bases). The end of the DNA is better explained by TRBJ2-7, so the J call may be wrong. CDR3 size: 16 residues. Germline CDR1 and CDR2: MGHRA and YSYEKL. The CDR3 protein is CASSQGRWRDHYEQYF. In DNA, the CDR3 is TGCGCCAGCAGCCAAGGGAGATGGAGGGATCACTACGAGCAGTACTTC.

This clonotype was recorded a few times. DNA of the CDR3: TGTGCCATCGGCAGGGAAGGTCCAGCTCCGGATACGCAGTATTTT. It yields the protein CAIGREGPAPDTQYF. This chain links TRBV10-3 with TRBJ2-3, with D perhaps matching TRBD1 (5 bases). Germline lookup yields CDR1 ENHRY and CDR2 SYGVKD. The CDR3 runs 15 residues. Between the trimmed V and J ends, which lost 8 bases and 6 bases, there was a span of 21 bases.

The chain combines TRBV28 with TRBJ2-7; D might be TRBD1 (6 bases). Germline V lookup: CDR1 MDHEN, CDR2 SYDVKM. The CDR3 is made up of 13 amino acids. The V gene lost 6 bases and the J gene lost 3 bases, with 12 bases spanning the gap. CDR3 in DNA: TGTGCCAGCAGGACAGGACACAACTACGAGCAGTACTTC. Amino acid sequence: CASRTGHNYEQYF.

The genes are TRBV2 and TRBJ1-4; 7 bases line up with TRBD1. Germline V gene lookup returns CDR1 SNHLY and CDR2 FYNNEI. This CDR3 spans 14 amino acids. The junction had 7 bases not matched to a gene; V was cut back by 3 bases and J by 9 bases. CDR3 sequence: CASSEEGAAQKLFF. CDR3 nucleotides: TGTGCCAGCAGTGAGGAGGGGGCCGCTCAAAAACTGTTTTTT.

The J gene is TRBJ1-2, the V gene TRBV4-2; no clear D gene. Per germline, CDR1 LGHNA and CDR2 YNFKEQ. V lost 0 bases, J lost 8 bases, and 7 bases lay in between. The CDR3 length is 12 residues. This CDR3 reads CASSQDGTGYTF. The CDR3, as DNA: TGTGCCAGCAGCCAAGATGGTACCGGCTACACCTTC.

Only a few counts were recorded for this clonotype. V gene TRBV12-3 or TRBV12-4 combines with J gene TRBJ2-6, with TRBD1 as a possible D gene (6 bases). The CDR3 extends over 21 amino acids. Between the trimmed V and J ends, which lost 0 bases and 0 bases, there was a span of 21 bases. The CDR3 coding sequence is TGTGCCAGCAGTTTAGCGCTAATGACAGGAACTTGGAACTCTGGGGCCAACGTCCTGACTTTC. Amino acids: CASSLALMTGTWNSGANVLTF.

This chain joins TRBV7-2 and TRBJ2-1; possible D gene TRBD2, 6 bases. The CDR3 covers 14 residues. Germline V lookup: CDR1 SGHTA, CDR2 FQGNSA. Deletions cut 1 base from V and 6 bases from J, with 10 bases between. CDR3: CASSLVTRVNEQFF. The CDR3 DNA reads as TGTGCCAGCAGCTTAGTGACTAGGGTCAATGAGCAGTTCTTC.

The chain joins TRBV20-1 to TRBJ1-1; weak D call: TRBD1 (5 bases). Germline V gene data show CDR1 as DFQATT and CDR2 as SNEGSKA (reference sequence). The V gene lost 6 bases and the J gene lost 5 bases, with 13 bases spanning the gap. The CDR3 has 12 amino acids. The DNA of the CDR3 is TGCAGTGCCGTGAGGGGAGGGACTGAAGCTTTCTTT. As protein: CSAVRGGTEAFF.

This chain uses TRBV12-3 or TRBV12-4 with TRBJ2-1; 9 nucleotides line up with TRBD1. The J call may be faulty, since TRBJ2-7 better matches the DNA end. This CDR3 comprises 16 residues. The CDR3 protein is CASLIRDRDSYNEQYF. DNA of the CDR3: TGTGCCAGTCTGATTAGGGACAGGGACTCCTACAATGAGCAGTACTTC.

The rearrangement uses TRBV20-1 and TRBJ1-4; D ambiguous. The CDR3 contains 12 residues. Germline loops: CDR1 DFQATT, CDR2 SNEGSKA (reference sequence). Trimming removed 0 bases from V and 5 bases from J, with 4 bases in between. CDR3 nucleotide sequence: TGCAGTGCTAGAGATTACAATGAAAAACTGTTTTTT. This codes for CSARDYNEKLFF.